These 8 T cell receptor beta chains came from one sample sequenced in a study of response to subunit inactivated influenza vaccine. In TCRdb, the RT-PCR reads were re-called with MiXCR into one record per CDR3 protein. The sample includes a few hundred thousand distinct CDR3 sequences, around 15% of them seen just once. The material sequenced was PBMCs from blood, taken about 12 days after vaccination. All receptors derive from a man aged 50 to 60 who received an inactivated influenza vaccine.

This rearrangement joins TRBV20-1 to TRBJ1-1; TRBD1 matches at 7 bases. The junction had 5 bases not matched to a gene; V was cut back by 0 bases and J by 7 bases. Germline loops: CDR1 DFQATT, CDR2 SNEGSKA (reference sequence). CDR3 length: 13 amino acids. CDR3: CSARDGSGGEAFF. As DNA, the CDR3 is TGCAGTGCTAGAGATGGTTCAGGGGGTGAAGCTTTCTTT.

This clonotype has only a few counts. The chain uses TRBV29-1 and TRBJ2-7; 7 bases map to TRBD1. The V segment lost 0 bases and the J segment 2 bases; nucleotides outside the gene matches: 7. Per germline, CDR1 SQVTM and CDR2 ANQGSEA. The length of the CDR3 is 15 residues. Here the CDR3 reads CSVEDGTGTAYEQYF. In nucleotides, the CDR3 is TGCAGCGTTGAAGATGGTACCGGGACAGCCTACGAGCAGTACTTC.

Concerning this clonotype itself: This could be a read error, since a much larger clone is one nucleotide away. V and J are TRBV5-1 and TRBJ2-7; 11 bases are a match to TRBD2. Germline CDR1 SGHRS, CDR2 YFSETQ. Trimming took 1 base from V and 4 from J; bases not matched to a gene: 10. CDR3 size: 17 residues. CDR3 DNA: TGCGCCAGCAGCTTGACCTTCCCCGGGACTAGCGGATACGAGCAGTACTTC. Translation: CASSLTFPGTSGYEQYF.

The rearrangement links TRBV18 to TRBJ2-1; 8 nucleotides align to TRBD2. The V and J ends lost 6 bases and 2 bases, in that order; junction bases with no gene match: 9. The CDR3 covers 16 residues. CDR1 and CDR2 from the germline V gene are KGHSH and LQKENI. CDR3 bases: TGTGCCAGCTCCCCCCAGGGCGGGAGGACCTACAATGAGCAGTTCTTC. Translation: CASSPQGGRTYNEQFF. Looking up the rest from reference TRBV18 and TRBJ2-1 gives the full variable domain: NAGVMQNPRHLVRRRGQEARLRCSPMKGHSHVYWYRQLPEEGLKFMVYLQKENIIDESGMPKERFSAEFPKEGPSILRIQQVVRGDSAAYFCASSPQGGRTYNEQFFGPGTRLTVL.

The chain has TRBV7-2 and TRBJ2-5; TRBD2 matches 11 bases. V shed 5 bases, J shed 6 bases, and the junction held 8 bases outside the gene matches. Germline CDR1 and CDR2: SGHTA and FQGNSA. This CDR3 has 15 residues. CDR3 sequence: CASSKNSGGAQTQYF. In DNA, the CDR3 is TGTGCCAGCAGCAAGAATAGCGGGGGGGCCCAGACCCAGTACTTC.

This clonotype was seen only a few times. This chain connects TRBV12-3 or TRBV12-4 to TRBJ2-3; TRBD2 matches 11 bases. The CDR3 totals 18 residues. The V and J ends lost 5 bases and 2 bases, in that order; junction bases with no gene match: 12. The CDR3 DNA is TGTGCCAGCAGTCCCTTAGCGGGGGGGCTCCCCCCCACAGATACGCAGTATTTT. This codes for CASSPLAGGLPPTDTQYF.

The chain uses TRBV6-5 and TRBJ1-6, with D perhaps TRBD1 (5 bases). Germline V gene data show CDR1 as MNHEY and CDR2 as SVGAGI. The germline V and J ends were trimmed by 4 bases and 13 bases, with 17 bases remaining between them. CDR3 length equals 14 residues. In DNA form, the CDR3 reads TGTGCCAGCAGTTCCCAGGGTGGTCTGAACCCCCTCCACTTT. It specifies CASSSQGGLNPLHF.

This clonotype has only a few counts. J is TRBJ1-6 and V is TRBV4-3; 10 bases agree with TRBD1. The V gene end was trimmed by 0 bases and the J gene end by 9 bases; junction bases not matched to a gene: 2. This CDR3 contains 15 residues. From germline, CDR1 is LGHNA and CDR2 YSLEER. The CDR3 sequence: CASSQEGQGSSPLHF. The CDR3 DNA sequence: TGCGCCAGCAGCCAAGAGGGACAGGGGAGTTCACCCCTCCACTTT.